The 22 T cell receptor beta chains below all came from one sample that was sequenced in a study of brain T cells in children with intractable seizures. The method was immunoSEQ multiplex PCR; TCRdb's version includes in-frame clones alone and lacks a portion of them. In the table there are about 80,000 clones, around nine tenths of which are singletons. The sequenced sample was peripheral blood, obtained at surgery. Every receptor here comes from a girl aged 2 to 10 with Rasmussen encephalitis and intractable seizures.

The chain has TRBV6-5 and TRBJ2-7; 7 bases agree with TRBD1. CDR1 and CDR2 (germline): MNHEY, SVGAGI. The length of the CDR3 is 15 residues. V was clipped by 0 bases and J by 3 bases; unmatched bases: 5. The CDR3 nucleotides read TGTGCCAGCAGTTACTCGAGGGGGCCGGACTACGAGCAGTACTTC. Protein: CASSYSRGPDYEQYF.

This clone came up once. The CDR3 here is CASSFPSEGVGSYEQYF. The CDR3 DNA is TGTGCCAGCAGTTTCCCAAGCGAGGGGGTGGGGTCCTACGAGCAGTACTTC. The chain is built from TRBV28 and TRBJ2-7, with D maybe TRBD1 (6 bases). Germline values: CDR1 MDHEN, CDR2 SYDVKM. V lost 3 bases to trimming and J lost 1 base, with 19 bases between them. This CDR3 comprises 17 residues.

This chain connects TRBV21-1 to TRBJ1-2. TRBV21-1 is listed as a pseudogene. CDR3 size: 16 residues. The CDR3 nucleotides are TGTGCCAGCAGCAAAGAAGGTCAAGGAATCGGTTATGGCTACACCTTC. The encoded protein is CASSKEGQGIGYGYTF.

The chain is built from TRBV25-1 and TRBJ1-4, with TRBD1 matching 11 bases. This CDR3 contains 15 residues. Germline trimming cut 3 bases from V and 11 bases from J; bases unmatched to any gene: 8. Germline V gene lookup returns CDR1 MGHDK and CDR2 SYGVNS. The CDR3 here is CASSEPGTGGEKLFF. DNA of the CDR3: TGTGCCAGCAGTGAGCCCGGGACAGGGGGAGAGAAACTGTTTTTT.

The CDR3 region has the DNA TGTGCCAGTAGTACCTACAGGGACATTCAGCCCCAGCATTTT. Translation gives CASSTYRDIQPQHF. J is TRBJ1-5 and V is TRBV19; weak D call: TRBD1 (6 bases). The CDR3 totals 14 residues. V was trimmed by 4 bases and J by 6 bases, leaving 13 bases between them. The germline CDR1 and CDR2 sequences are LNHDA and SQIVND (reference sequence).

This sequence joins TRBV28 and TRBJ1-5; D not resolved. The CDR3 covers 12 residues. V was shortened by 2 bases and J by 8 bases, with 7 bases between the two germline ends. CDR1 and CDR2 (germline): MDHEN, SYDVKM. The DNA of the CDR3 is TGTGCCAGCAGTTTAACTACTAAGCCCCAGCATTTT. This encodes CASSLTTKPQHF.

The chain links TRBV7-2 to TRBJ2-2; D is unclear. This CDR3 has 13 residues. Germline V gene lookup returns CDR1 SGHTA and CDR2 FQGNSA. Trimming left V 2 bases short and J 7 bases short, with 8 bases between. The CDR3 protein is CASSLLYDGELFF. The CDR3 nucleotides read TGTGCCAGCAGCTTACTATATGACGGGGAGCTGTTTTTT.

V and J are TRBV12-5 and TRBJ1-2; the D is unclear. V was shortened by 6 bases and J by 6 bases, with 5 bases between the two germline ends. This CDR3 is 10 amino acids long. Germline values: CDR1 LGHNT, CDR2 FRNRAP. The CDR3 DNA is TGTGCTAGTGGGGGTAATGGCTACACCTTC. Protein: CASGGNGYTF.

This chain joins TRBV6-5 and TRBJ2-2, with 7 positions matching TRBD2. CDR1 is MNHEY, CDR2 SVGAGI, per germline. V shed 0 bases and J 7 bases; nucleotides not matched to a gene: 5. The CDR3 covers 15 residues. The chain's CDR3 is CASSYSSGTNGELFF. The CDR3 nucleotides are TGTGCCAGCAGTTACTCATCCGGGACTAACGGGGAGCTGTTTTTT.

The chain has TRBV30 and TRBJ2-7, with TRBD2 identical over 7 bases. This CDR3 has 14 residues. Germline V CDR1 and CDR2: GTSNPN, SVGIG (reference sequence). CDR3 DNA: TGTGCACGGGGGGACTCAAAAAGCTCCTACGAGCAGTACTTC. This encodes CARGDSKSSYEQYF.

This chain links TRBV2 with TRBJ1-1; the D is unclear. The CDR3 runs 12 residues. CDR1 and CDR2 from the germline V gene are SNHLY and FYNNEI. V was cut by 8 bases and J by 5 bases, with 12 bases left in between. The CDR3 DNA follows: TGTGCCAGCGAGGCGAGACGGACTGAAGCTTTCTTT. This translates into CASEARRTEAFF.

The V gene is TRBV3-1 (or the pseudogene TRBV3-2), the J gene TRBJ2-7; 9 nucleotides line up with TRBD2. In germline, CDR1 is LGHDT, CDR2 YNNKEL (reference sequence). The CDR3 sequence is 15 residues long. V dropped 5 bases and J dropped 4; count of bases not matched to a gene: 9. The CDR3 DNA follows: TGTGCCAGCAGCTACGGAGCGGGAGGCCTTTACGAGCAGTACTTC. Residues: CASSYGAGGLYEQYF.

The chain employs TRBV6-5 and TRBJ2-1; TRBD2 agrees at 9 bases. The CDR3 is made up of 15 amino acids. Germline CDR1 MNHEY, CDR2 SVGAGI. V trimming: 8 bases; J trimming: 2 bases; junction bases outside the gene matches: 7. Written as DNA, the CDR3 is TGTGCCAGCGGATTGGCGGGGGGGCCCTACAATGAGCAGTTCTTC. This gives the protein CASGLAGGPYNEQFF.

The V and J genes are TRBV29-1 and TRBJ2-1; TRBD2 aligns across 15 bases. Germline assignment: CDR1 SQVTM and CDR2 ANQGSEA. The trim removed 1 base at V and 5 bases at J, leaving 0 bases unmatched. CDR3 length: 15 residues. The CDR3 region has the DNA TGCAGCGTTGAAGGGACTAGCGGGGGGGACAATGAGCAGTTCTTC. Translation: CSVEGTSGGDNEQFF.

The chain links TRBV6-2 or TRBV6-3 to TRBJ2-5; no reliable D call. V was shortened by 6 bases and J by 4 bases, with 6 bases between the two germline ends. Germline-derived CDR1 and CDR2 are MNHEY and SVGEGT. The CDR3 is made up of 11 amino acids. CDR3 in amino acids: CASSRLETQYF. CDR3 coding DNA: TGTGCCAGCAGCCGACTAGAGACCCAGTACTTC.

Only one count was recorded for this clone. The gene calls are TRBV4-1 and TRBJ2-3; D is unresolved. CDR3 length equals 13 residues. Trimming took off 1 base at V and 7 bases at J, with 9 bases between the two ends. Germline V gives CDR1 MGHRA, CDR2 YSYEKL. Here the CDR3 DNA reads TGCGCCAGCAGCCAAGCTCTCTGGAATACGCAGTATTTT. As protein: CASSQALWNTQYF.

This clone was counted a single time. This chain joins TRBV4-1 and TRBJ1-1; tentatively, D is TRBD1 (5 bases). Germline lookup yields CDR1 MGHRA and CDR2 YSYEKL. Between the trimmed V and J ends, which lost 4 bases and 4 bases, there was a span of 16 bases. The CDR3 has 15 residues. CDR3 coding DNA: TGCGCCAGCAGCCTTTCGGGGGGGGATGGCACTGAAGCTTTCTTT. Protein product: CASSLSGGDGTEAFF.

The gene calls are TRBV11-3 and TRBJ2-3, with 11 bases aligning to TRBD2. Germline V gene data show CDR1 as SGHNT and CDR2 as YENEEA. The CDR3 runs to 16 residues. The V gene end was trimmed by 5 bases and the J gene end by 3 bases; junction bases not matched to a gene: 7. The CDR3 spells CASSPRTSGFTDTQYF. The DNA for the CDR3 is TGTGCCAGCAGCCCCCGGACTAGCGGGTTTACAGATACGCAGTATTTT.

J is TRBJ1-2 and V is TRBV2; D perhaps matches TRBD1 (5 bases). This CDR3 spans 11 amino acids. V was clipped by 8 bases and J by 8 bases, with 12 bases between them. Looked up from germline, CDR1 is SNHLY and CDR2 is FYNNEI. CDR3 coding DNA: TGTGCCAGCGCTGGGGGGTCGGGCTACACCTTC. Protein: CASAGGSGYTF. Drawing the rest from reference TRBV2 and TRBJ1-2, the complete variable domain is EPEVTQTPSHQVTQMGQEVILRCVPISNHLYFYWYRQILGQKVEFLVSFYNNEISEKSEIFDDQFSVERPDGSNFTLKIRSTKLEDSAMYFCASAGGSGYTFGSGTRLTVV.

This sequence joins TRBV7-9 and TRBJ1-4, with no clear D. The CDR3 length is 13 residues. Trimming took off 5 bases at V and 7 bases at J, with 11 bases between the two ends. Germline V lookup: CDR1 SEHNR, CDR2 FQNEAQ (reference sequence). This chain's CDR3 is CASSPPLAEKLFF. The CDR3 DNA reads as TGTGCCAGCAGCCCCCCTCTGGCTGAAAAACTGTTTTTT.

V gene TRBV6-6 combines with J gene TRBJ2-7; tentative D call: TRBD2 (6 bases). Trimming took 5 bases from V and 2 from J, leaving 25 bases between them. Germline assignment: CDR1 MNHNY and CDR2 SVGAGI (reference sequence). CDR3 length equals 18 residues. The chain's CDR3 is CASSPRMVEGRSAYEQYF. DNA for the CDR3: TGTGCCAGCAGTCCCCGGATGGTGGAGGGGAGATCAGCCTACGAGCAGTACTTC.

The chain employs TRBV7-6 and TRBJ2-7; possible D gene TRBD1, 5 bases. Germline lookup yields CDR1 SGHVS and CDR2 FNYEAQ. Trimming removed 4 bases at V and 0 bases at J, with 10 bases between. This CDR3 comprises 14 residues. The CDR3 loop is CASSSKTGSYEQYF. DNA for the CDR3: TGTGCCAGCAGCTCAAAAACAGGCTCCTACGAGCAGTACTTC.